This note documents a single T cell receptor beta chain sequence. The source of the sample is a study of sequential checkpoint blockade in melanoma. For the study at large: Arm A got nivolumab then ipilimumab; arm B the reverse, 1:1.

Treatment noted: randomized to nivolumab then ipilimumab (arm A) or the reverse (arm B). No patient had prior DNA-damaging chemotherapy. Sorted cells were live CD3+CD8+, lacking CD19 and CD56, from PBMCs. TCRdb keeps only in-frame clones here, not all; method: immunoSEQ multiplex PCR. Among approximately 12,000 clones listed, about four fifths were seen once. Germline V gene sequence: CDR1 MDHEN, CDR2 SYDVKM. The CDR3 is 22 residues long. Trimming cost V 2 bases and J 0 bases; bases outside gene matches: 20. Sequenced here: CD8+ T cells sorted from blood (inferred from file names), sampled from a patient given nivolumab and ipilimumab in sequence. The clonotype comes from a human donor with melanoma. The genes are TRBV28 and TRBJ2-4, with 9 nucleotides matching TRBD1. CDR3 in DNA: TGTGCCAGCAGTTTAAATCGGGCCACAGGGGGCGAAAACACCGTAGCCAAAAACATTCAGTACTTC. Protein sequence: CASSLNRATGGENTVAKNIQYF.